This T cell receptor beta chain originates from a study of post-analysis software for immune sequencing data. Findings and limits, study-wide: Diversity measured as normalized Chao1 was significantly lower in multiple sclerosis patients than in controls. A few TRBV segments (TRBV5-6, TRBV5-1 and TRBV20-1 among them) occurred more frequently in patients than in controls. F-measure co-clustering was strong for batch-matched samples.

Comment on this clonotype: Its antigen is unidentified. One junction end does not reproduce the germline sequence, and a read error may be involved.

Unique molecular identifiers were carried by the TCR beta cDNA libraries. TCRdb redid the calling of the PCR reads with MiXCR, one entry per CDR3 protein. The sample lists 350,000 to 450,000 distinct CDR3 sequences; less than 40% were seen once. The CDR3 has 12 residues. CDR1 is SQVTM and CDR2 is ANQGSEA in the germline V gene. This sequence originates from a girl aged 5-17 years with multiple sclerosis. V and J are TRBV29-1 and TRBJ2-5; D may correspond to TRBD1 or TRBD2 (5 bases each). Sequenced input: blood. The CDR3 region is CSVEVGDETRYF. The CDR3 DNA follows: TGCAGCGTTGAAGTCGGGGACGAGACCCGGTACTTC.